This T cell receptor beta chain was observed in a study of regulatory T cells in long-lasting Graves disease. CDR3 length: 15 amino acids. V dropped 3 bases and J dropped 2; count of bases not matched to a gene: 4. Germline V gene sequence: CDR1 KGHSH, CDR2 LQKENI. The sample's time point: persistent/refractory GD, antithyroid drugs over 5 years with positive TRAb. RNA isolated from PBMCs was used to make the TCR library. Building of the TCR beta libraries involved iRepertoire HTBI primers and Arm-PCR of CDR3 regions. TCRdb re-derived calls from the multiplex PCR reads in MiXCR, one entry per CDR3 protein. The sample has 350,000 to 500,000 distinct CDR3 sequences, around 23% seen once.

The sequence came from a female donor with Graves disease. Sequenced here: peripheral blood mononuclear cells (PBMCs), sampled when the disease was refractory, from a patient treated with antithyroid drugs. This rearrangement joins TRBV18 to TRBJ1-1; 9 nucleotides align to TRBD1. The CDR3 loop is CASSPTGGINTEAFF. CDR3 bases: TGTGCCAGCTCACCGACAGGGGGGATTAACACTGAAGCTTTCTTT.